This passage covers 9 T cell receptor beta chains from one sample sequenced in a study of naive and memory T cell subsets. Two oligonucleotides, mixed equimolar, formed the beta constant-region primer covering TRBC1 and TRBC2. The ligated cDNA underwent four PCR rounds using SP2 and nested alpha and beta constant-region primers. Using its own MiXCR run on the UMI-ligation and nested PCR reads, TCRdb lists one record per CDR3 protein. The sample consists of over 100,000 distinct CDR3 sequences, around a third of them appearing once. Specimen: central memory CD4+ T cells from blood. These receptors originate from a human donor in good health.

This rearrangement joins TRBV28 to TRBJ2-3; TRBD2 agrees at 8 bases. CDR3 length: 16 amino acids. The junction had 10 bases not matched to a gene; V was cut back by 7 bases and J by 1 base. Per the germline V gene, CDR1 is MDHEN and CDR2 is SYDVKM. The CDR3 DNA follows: TGTGCCAGCACCCCGGGGTGGCGGGAGGGCACAGATACGCAGTATTTT. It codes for CASTPGWREGTDTQYF.

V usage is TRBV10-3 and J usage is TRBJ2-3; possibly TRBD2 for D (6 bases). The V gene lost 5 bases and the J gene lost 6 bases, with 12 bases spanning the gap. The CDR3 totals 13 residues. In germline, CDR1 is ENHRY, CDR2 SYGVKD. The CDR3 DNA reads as TGTGCCATCAGTCCGGGCGGGGTGGATACGCAGTATTTT. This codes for CAISPGGVDTQYF.

CDR3 nucleotide sequence: TGTGCCAGCAGTTTGGGCCGACTCATCTACGAGCAGTACTTC. Protein product: CASSLGRLIYEQYF. The chain uses TRBV28 and TRBJ2-7; D is unclear. V was pared by 3 bases and J by 3 bases, with 12 bases between. From germline, CDR1 is MDHEN and CDR2 SYDVKM. CDR3 length equals 14 residues.

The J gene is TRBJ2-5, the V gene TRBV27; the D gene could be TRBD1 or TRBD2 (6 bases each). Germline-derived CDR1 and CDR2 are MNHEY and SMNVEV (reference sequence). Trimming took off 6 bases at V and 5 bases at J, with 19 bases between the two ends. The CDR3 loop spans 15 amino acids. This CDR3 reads CASRRGTRTGETQYF. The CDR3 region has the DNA TGTGCCAGCAGACGGGGGACAAGAACTGGGGAGACCCAGTACTTC.

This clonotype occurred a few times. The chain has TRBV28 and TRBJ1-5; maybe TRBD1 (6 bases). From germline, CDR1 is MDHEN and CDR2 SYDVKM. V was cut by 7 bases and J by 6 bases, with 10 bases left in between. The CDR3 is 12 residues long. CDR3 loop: CASKGGSQPQHF. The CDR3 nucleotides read TGTGCCAGCAAGGGGGGGAGTCAGCCCCAGCATTTT.

The CDR3 loop reads CASMENTEAFF. The CDR3 DNA sequence: TGTGCCAGCATGGAAAACACTGAAGCTTTCTTT. The rearrangement links TRBV28 to TRBJ1-1; D not certain. There are 11 residues in the CDR3. Germline CDR1 MDHEN, CDR2 SYDVKM. V was trimmed by 7 bases and J by 2 bases, leaving 5 bases between them.

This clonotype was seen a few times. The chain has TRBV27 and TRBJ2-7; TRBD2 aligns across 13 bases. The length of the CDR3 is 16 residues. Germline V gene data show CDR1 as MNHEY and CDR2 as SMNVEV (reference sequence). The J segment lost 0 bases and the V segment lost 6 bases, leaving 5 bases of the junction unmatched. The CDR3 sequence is CASRGGTSGTSYEQYF. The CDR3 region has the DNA TGTGCCAGCAGGGGCGGGACTAGCGGGACCTCCTACGAGCAGTACTTC.

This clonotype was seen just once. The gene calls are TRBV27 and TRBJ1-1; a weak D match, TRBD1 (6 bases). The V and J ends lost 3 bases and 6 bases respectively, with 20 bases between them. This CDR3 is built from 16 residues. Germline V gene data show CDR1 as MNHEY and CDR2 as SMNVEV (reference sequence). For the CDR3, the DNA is TGTGCCAGCAGTTTTCGTGGGGGGCTCTTTGGCGCTGAAGCTTTCTTT. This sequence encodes CASSFRGGLFGAEAFF.

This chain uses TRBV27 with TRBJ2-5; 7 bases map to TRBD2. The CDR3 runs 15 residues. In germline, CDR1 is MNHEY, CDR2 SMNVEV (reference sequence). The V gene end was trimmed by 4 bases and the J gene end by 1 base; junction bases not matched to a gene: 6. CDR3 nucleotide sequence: TGTGCCAGCAGTTCCCCCCTAGCGGCCCAAGAGACCCAGTACTTC. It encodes CASSSPLAAQETQYF.